This T cell receptor (beta chain) was identified in a study of T cell responses to AZD1222 COVID-19 vaccine. This clone was detected once. Its antigen is still unknown. Profiled with immunoSEQ multiplex PCR; TCRdb holds only in-frame clones, not every one. Among about 110,000 clones, nearly 90% were seen once, and the ten largest hold around 3%. Study observations and caveats: Reports indicate that nearly half of spike-specific TCRs are directed at unmutated variant regions. Only six or seven AZD1222 recipients tested seropositive at baseline.

CDR1 and CDR2 (germline): SGHRS, YFSETQ. V lost 1 base and J 0 bases, leaving 11 bases between the germline ends. This CDR3 region has 16 residues. This chain links TRBV5-1 with TRBJ2-1; D might be TRBD1 (5 bases). The clonotype comes from an adult in good health. The sequencing used peripheral blood, collected on day 0 of AZD1222 vaccination. CDR3 region: CASSLRFQGSYNEQFF. Here the CDR3 DNA reads TGCGCCAGCAGCTTGCGGTTTCAGGGCTCCTACAATGAGCAGTTCTTC.